This TCR beta chain was sequenced during a study of T-cell reconstitution after alpha-beta-depleted transplantation in children. Study results and caveats: Reportedly, roughly two months post-transplant, alpha-beta T cells arose from several hundred expanded graft clones. Diversity of TCRbeta at day 60 was high in some patients, arising from surviving recipient T cells and thymic progenitors.

Between the trimmed V and J ends, which lost 4 bases and 7 bases, there was a span of 14 bases. This CDR3 region has 13 residues. For this clonotype: Its antigen remains unidentified.

Construction of the TCRbeta library involved unique molecular identifiers. TCRdb independently ran MiXCR on the PCR reads; one entry per CDR3 protein. Of about 58,000 distinct CDR3 sequences in the sample, about 40% were seen once. The rearrangement links TRBV12-3 or TRBV12-4 to TRBJ2-7; D is perhaps TRBD1 (5 bases). The sample was PBMCs, mostly from graft donor cells, taken 360 days after TCRalphabeta/CD19-depleted stem cell transplant. This TCR came from a male patient younger than 18 who had a stem cell transplant for acute lymphoblastic leukemia, so the T cells may come from the graft donor. CDR3 DNA: TGTGCCAGCAGTTCAGGGATCAAGACGGAGCAGTACTTC. Protein: CASSSGIKTEQYF.